Detailed here is one T cell receptor (beta chain). Its antigen is currently not known. The record has no base qualities; no much larger clone is one base away. The data were taken from a study of blood T cell repertoires in COVID-19 (dated by TCRdb to 2020 to 2022). The study in broad terms: Samples from collaborators originated in the United States, Italy and Spain and spanned both the acute and convalescent phases of COVID-19. The samples were drawn from the first 160 participants of the ongoing ImmuneRACE study and from some 1,300 subjects provided by 6 global collaborators. A freely available public database, intended as a resource for researchers studying the immune response to SARS-CoV-2, is where the repertoires were released. The dataset comprised deeply sampled blood TCRbeta repertoires from subjects exposed to, actively infected with, or recovered from COVID-19. HLA class I and class II types, where available, came from metadata supplied by the sample provider rather than from assay-based typing. The prospective study material was composed of cDNA or gDNA derived from T cells, B-cell-depleted T cells, or PBMCs. The sample metadata nearly always contained a de-identified subject ID, COVID-19 status, age in years and sex. General findings and caveats noted by the study authors: The quantity of clinical and demographic metadata differed by source and by participant and was supplied without curation.

TCRbeta CDR3 regions were amplified from genomic DNA using the immunoSEQ Assay, a bias-controlled multiplex PCR. The source study handled its data this way. Within the assay, amplification of reference gene primers was used to estimate how many nucleated cells each sample contained. Sequence reads were collapsed and filtered to measure the absolute abundance of every unique TCRbeta CDR3 rearrangement. For each sample, productive Simpson clonality was calculated as the square root of Simpson's diversity index across productive rearrangements. This is the immuneACCESS table as TCRdb keeps it, with only in-frame sequences that have V and J called. A part of the clones is gone; compared with another copy, unresolved V genes explain less than half, and the rest is unexplained. Clone size and V and J calls were adopted from that table, with D and trimming inferred from the DNA. Recorded for this sample are 70,000 or so clones; about four fifths of them occurred a single time. Roughly 20% of the sample is taken by the ten largest.

Whole blood was collected in K2EDTA tubes by collaborating institutions according to the institutions' own protocols. For TCRbeta analysis, collaborator samples were shipped as frozen whole blood, as isolated PBMCs, or as DNA extracted from either sample type. V ends up 2 bases short and J 1 base short, with an unmatched junction base count of 4. CDR1 is given as SGHKS and CDR2 as YYEKEE, both from the germline V gene (reference sequence). The CDR3, cysteine through phenylalanine, is 15 amino acids long. Only the CDR3 DNA stays, 45 bases, in frame from base 1. The sample was peripheral blood. The sequence derives from a man aged 65 to 85 with acute or convalescent COVID-19. The chain uses TRBV5-5 and TRBJ1-1, and TRBD1 aligns with 8 junction nucleotides. The CDR3 sequence is CASSLTGTGNTEAFF. The DNA reads TGTGCCAGCAGCTTAACCGGGACAGGGAACACTGAAGCTTTCTTT.